The TCR beta chain under discussion was sequenced for a study of blood T cell repertoires in COVID-19. Sequencing was performed with immunoSEQ multiplex PCR; in TCRdb, only in-frame clones are kept and a portion is missing. The table shows some 490,000 clones, with less than 90% occurring only once. Trimming removed 1 base at V and 8 bases at J, with 17 bases between. CDR3 length: 15 amino acids. Germline CDR1 is GTSNPN and CDR2 is SVGIG (reference sequence). Participants were aged about 18 to 100 years from approximately 23 US areas. The sequence was obtained from a woman between 55 and 75 years old who had recovered from COVID-19. Input material: PBMCs or T cells enriched from blood (not recorded which). The rearrangement joins TRBV30 to TRBJ2-2; unclear D gene. CDR3 in amino acids: CAWSAAPPGSGELFF. DNA for the CDR3: TGTGCCTGGAGTGCCGCCCCGCCGGGTTCGGGGGAGCTGTTTTTT.